Following are 3 T cell receptor beta chains from one sample sequenced in a study of cytomegalovirus exposure and HLA in healthy donors. Primers: 60 Vbeta forward and 13 Jbeta reverse. The method was immunoSEQ multiplex PCR; TCRdb's version includes in-frame clones alone and lacks a portion of them. The sample has 75,000 to 90,000 clones, about 81% seen once. Specimen: PBMCs. These TCRs come from a man between 60 and 70 years old in good health and CMV-seronegative.

Note on this clone: A junction end diverges from the germline sequence, so it may reflect a read error. The CDR3 is CASSLAQGPFYTQYF. CDR3 nucleotides: TGTGCTAGCAGCTTAGCGCAGGGCCCCTTTTATACGCAGTATTTT. The V and J genes are TRBV7-7 and TRBJ2-3; D possibly uses TRBD1 or TRBD2 (5 bases each). CDR1 and CDR2 (germline): SSHAT, FNYEAQ (reference sequence). CDR3 length equals 15 residues.

The V call is TRBV14, the J call TRBJ2-5; 8 bases are shared with TRBD2. The CDR3 consists of 16 residues. V shed 3 bases and J 2 bases; nucleotides not matched to a gene: 8. Germline V CDR1 and CDR2: SGHDN, FVKESK. This CDR3 reads CASSHRVAGTQETQYF. CDR3 coding DNA: TGTGCCAGCAGCCACCGCGTAGCGGGGACGCAAGAGACCCAGTACTTC.

There are a few counts of this clone. CDR3 in amino acids: CASSFPDLTNEKLFF. The CDR3 DNA is TGTGCCAGCAGTTTCCCTGACTTAACTAATGAAAAACTGTTTTTT. The chain links TRBV6-6 to TRBJ1-4; no reliable D call. The CDR3 is 15 residues long. Germline values: CDR1 MNHNY, CDR2 SVGAGI (reference sequence). The V end was cut by 4 bases, the J end by 1 base, with 10 bases between.